The next 10 T cell receptor beta chains were all read from a single sample in a study of cytomegalovirus exposure and HLA in healthy donors. Sequencing was performed with immunoSEQ multiplex PCR; in TCRdb, only in-frame clones are kept and a portion is missing. The repertoire has about 64,000 clones, 85% to 95% of them found once; the top ten carry approximately 6%. The sequenced sample was PBMCs. Receptors were obtained from a woman aged 18 to 35 in good health and CMV-seropositive.

The chain recombines TRBV30 with TRBJ1-6; tentatively, D is TRBD1 (6 bases). This CDR3 spans 14 amino acids. V gave up 1 base and J gave up 8 bases, with 12 bases separating them. CDR1 GTSNPN and CDR2 SVGIG come from the germline V gene (reference sequence). CDR3 protein: CAWSADSLDSPLHF. The CDR3 coding sequence is TGTGCCTGGAGTGCGGACAGTTTGGATTCACCCCTCCACTTT.

The rearrangement uses TRBV7-9 and TRBJ1-5, with D possibly matching TRBD1 (6 bases). This CDR3 has 13 amino acids. V was cut by 8 bases and J by 3 bases, with 11 bases left in between. From germline, CDR1 is SEHNR and CDR2 FQNEAQ (reference sequence). The DNA of the CDR3 is TGTGCCAGCTCGCAGGGGTCCAATCAGCCCCAGCATTTT. Translating it yields CASSQGSNQPQHF.

This clone has just a few counts. The CDR3 nucleotides read TGTGCCAGCAGTCAAAGGACTAGCGGGAGCTACGAGCAGTACTTC. Protein: CASSQRTSGSYEQYF. V usage is TRBV6-1 and J usage is TRBJ2-7; 13 nucleotides line up with TRBD2. The CDR3 runs 15 residues. The V segment lost 5 bases and the J segment 3 bases; nucleotides outside the gene matches: 4. From germline, CDR1 is MNHNS and CDR2 SASEGT.

V usage is TRBV27 and J usage is TRBJ2-4; 7 nucleotides agree with TRBD1. The CDR3 extends over 18 amino acids. Germline V gene sequence: CDR1 MNHEY, CDR2 SMNVEV (reference sequence). J gave up 0 bases and V 6 bases, and 14 bases lay outside the gene matches. CDR3 amino acids: CASRPGQREGAAKNIQYF. CDR3 sequence (DNA): TGTGCCAGCAGGCCGGGACAGCGAGAAGGGGCAGCCAAAAACATTCAGTACTTC.

This chain uses TRBV13 with TRBJ1-6; 9 nucleotides align to TRBD1. The length of the CDR3 is 15 residues. Trimming removed 3 bases from V and 6 bases from J; junction bases left unmatched: 3. Germline V gene sequence: CDR1 PRHDT, CDR2 FYEKMQ (reference sequence). This CDR3 is CASSFGTGRNSPLHF. The DNA for the CDR3 is TGTGCCAGCAGCTTTGGGACAGGGCGTAATTCACCCCTCCACTTT.

The J gene is TRBJ2-3, the V gene TRBV19; D possibly corresponds to TRBD1 (6 bases). The CDR3 sequence is 13 residues long. Trimming shortened V by 8 bases and J by 2 bases, and 11 bases separated the two germline ends. Germline lookup yields CDR1 LNHDA and CDR2 SQIVND (reference sequence). Here the CDR3 reads CASRQVPTDTQYF. CDR3 DNA sequence: TGTGCCAGTCGACAGGTGCCCACAGATACGCAGTATTTT.

Only a few counts were recorded for this clone. The chain combines TRBV30 with TRBJ1-6, with D possibly being TRBD1 (6 bases). Germline V lookup: CDR1 GTSNPN, CDR2 SVGIG (reference sequence). The V and J ends lost 1 base and 6 bases respectively, with 19 bases between them. CDR3 size: 17 residues. CDR3 sequence: CAWSGEWGQRANSPLHF. In DNA form, the CDR3 reads TGTGCCTGGAGTGGGGAGTGGGGACAAAGGGCTAATTCACCCCTCCACTTT.

The gene calls are TRBV21-1 and TRBJ2-3; the D call of TRBD2 is as the table states it, not checked on the DNA. TRBV21-1 is recorded as a pseudogene. The length of the CDR3 is 16 residues. The CDR3 reads CASSIIGGGSTDTQYF. The CDR3 region has the DNA TGTGCCAGCAGCATAATCGGCGGGGGAAGCACAGATACGCAGTATTTT.

The CDR3 DNA follows: TGTGCCTGGAGTCCGTACGGGTTTAGTACGAAGACCCAGTACTTC. This codes for CAWSPYGFSTKTQYF. The rearrangement links TRBV30 to TRBJ2-5; no definite D call. Germline CDR1 GTSNPN, CDR2 SVGIG (reference sequence). The length of the CDR3 is 15 residues. Trimming took 2 bases from V and 6 from J, leaving 19 bases between them.

This chain uses TRBV7-8 with TRBJ2-7; weak D call: TRBD2 (5 bases). CDR1 and CDR2 (germline): SGHVS, FQNEAQ. V lost 3 bases and J lost 3, with 15 bases in between. The CDR3 length is 15 residues. In nucleotides, the CDR3 is TGTGCCAGCAGCTTGGCCCCCATAGACTACTACGAGCAGTACTTC. It encodes CASSLAPIDYYEQYF.